The entry below gives a single T cell receptor beta chain sequence along with its context. Its antigen is still unknown. Base qualities are not provided; no much larger clone lies one nucleotide away. For this chain, trimming is 5 bases at the V end and 1 base at the J end, and the number of junction bases without a gene match is 5. From its cysteine to its phenylalanine, the CDR3 spans 16 amino acids. Left in the record is the CDR3 DNA by itself, 48 bases read in frame from the first base. Looking up the germline V gene (reference sequence) yields CDR1 LNHDA and CDR2 SQIVND. This sample was included in a study of T cell responses to AZD1222 COVID-19 vaccine (dated by TCRdb to the early 2020s). In the study overall: AZD1222 recipients with second doses at about 4 weeks or about 12 weeks were pooled, because spike-specific TCR depth and breadth did not differ between schedules. A total of 230 or so trial participants underwent TCR sequencing, of whom some 210 received two doses of AZD1222 and about 25 received two doses of the MenACWY control vaccine. Trial participants were enrolled by age into subgroups of 18-55, 56-69 and 70-plus years, and around 140, 26 and 57 TCR-sequenced participants, respectively, were included in these subgroups. Overall study results and their limits: After two AZD1222 doses, spike-specific TCR breadth and depth were significantly higher than at day 0 and than in MenACWY recipients. Because no day 14 peak-response samples were available, the repertoires could be characterized only after the peak T cell response. The whole spike protein was spanned by vaccine-associated CD4 TCRs, and dominant responses were seen in regions 160-218 and 743-854. Participants were mostly white British, with more females than males. The authors suggested clonal diversity may have been underestimated. Conclusions about previously exposed vaccinees are limited because only six or seven AZD1222 recipients were SARS-CoV-2 seropositive at baseline. Nearly half of unique spike-specific TCRs reportedly recognized epitopes outside regions mutated in the B.1.351 and B.1.1.7 variants. The 56-69-year group was small, and its depth increase did not reach significance, likely because of low power.

The time point label for this specimen denotes: baseline before first vaccination. The vaccinee samples were drawn from two UK trials, COV001 and COV002, one of which was a single-blind randomized controlled phase 2/3 trial testing AZD1222 (ChAdOx1 nCoV-19) in healthy adults. For TCRbeta chain sequencing, PBMC samples from trial participants were taken at day 0 and at day 28 after the second dose. The CDR3 regions of human TCRbeta chains were analyzed by immunosequencing. On the authors' methods: TCRs in the repertoires were matched against a reference library of SARS-CoV-2-specific TCRs that had been generated with the MIRA antigen-specificity platform. Breadth was defined as the fraction of unique TCRs that were SARS-CoV-2-associated. Depth was defined as the fraction of total T cells that were SARS-CoV-2-associated. Using the MIRA data, every spike-specific TCR was mapped to the spike region that the TCR reacted to and assigned to either a CD4 or a CD8 class. Log10-transformed breadth and depth values were compared by one-way ANOVA with Sidak's multiple comparisons tests. Imported from immuneACCESS, the table was reduced by TCRdb to in-frame sequences with V and J called. These copies leave out some clones; in studies compared against another copy, an unresolved V gene accounts for under half, and the cause of the remainder is not known. The D gene and trimming were derived from the DNA, and the V and J assignments and clone size from that table. This sample comprises some 100,000 clones, over 75% of them detected only once. About a tenth of the sample is held by the ten biggest clonotypes.

Recombination joined TRBV19 with TRBJ2-4, and 10 junction bases match TRBD1. Sequenced here: peripheral blood, sampled on day 0 of AZD1222 vaccination. The sequence derives from an adult in good health. The CDR3 in this case is CASSAPGQGAKNIQYF. The DNA sequence reads TGTGCCAGTAGTGCACCGGGACAGGGGGCCAAAAACATTCAGTACTTC.